This TCR beta chain stems from a study of T cells in Graves' hyperthyroidism and ophthalmopathy. As for the study in general: Peripheral blood was acquired at first diagnosis, ahead of any therapy whatsoever.

This clonotype was seen at least ten times. The antigen is unknown. A NOSPECS grade of at least 4, a Clinical Activity Score of at least 3 and duration under 3 months were recorded in ophthalmopathy patients. Approximately 10 ml of fresh peripheral blood supplied the PBMCs. The TCR beta CDR3 regions underwent amplification using RNA transcripts as the source. Primed by the HTBI set, a first-round RT-PCR was run on the TCR CDR3. TCRdb itself ran the multiplex PCR reads through MiXCR, one entry per CDR3 protein. The data show more than 300,000 distinct CDR3 sequences, with around 18% seen just once and 40% held by the top ten. General observations from the study: A model of 13 V-J pairs discriminated ophthalmopathy from stable hyperthyroidism.

Sequencing input: blood. The sequence was collected from a young man with Graves' ophthalmopathy.

For the CDR3, the DNA is TGTGCCAGCAGGCGTCCCGGGGGAGTTTACAATGAGCAGTTCTTC. Its translation is CASRRPGGVYNEQFF. The chain joins TRBV12-3 or TRBV12-4 to TRBJ2-1; D might be TRBD2 (6 bases). Trimming stripped 6 bases from V and 4 bases from J, with 16 bases between. The CDR3 length is 15 residues.